This TCR beta chain was documented in a study of CD8 T cells in ankylosing spondylitis. Study outcomes and limitations: As reported, disease-linked clones showed significant enrichment in matched ankylosing spondylitis synovial fluid.

Quantitative 5'-RACE was performed with molecular barcodes, and it yielded the TCR beta libraries. TCRdb reprocessed the 5' RACE reads via MiXCR and lists one record per CDR3 protein. Among around 280,000 distinct CDR3 sequences listed, 20% were seen once. The CDR3 covers 16 residues. Losses at the gene ends were 5 bases for V and 5 bases for J; bases not matched to a gene: 15. CDR1 and CDR2 (germline): SGHRS, YFSETQ. In this sample, this clonotype turned up many times. What it recognizes is unknown. V usage is TRBV5-1 and J usage is TRBJ1-2, with 7 bases fitting TRBD1. Sequenced material: blood, either unsorted or a sorted T cell fraction (not recorded which). The receptor's source is a male donor with ankylosing spondylitis or in good health (not recorded which). The CDR3: CASRPGYRGLGYGYTF. The CDR3 region has the DNA TGCGCCAGCAGACCTGGTTACAGGGGATTGGGTTATGGCTACACCTTC.